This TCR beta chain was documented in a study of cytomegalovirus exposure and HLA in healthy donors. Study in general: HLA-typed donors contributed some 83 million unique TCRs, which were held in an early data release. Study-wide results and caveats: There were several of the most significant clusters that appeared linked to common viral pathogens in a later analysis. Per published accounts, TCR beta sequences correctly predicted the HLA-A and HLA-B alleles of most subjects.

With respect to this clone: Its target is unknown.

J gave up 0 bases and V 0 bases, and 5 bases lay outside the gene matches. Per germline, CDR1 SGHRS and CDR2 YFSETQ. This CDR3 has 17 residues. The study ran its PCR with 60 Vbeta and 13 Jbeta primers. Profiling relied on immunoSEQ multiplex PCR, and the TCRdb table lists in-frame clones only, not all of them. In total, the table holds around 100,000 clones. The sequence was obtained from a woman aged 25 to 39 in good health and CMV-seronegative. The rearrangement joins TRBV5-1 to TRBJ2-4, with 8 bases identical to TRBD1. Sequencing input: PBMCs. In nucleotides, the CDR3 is TGCGCCAGCAGCTTGGACGGCAGGGGGCGAGCCAAAAACATTCAGTACTTC. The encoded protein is CASSLDGRGRAKNIQYF. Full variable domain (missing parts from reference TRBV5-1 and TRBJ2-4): KAGVTQTPRYLIKTRGQQVTLSCSPISGHRSVSWYQQTPGQGLQFLFEYFSETQRNKGNFPGRFSGRQFSNSRSEMNVSTLELGDSALYLCASSLDGRGRAKNIQYFGAGTRLSVL.